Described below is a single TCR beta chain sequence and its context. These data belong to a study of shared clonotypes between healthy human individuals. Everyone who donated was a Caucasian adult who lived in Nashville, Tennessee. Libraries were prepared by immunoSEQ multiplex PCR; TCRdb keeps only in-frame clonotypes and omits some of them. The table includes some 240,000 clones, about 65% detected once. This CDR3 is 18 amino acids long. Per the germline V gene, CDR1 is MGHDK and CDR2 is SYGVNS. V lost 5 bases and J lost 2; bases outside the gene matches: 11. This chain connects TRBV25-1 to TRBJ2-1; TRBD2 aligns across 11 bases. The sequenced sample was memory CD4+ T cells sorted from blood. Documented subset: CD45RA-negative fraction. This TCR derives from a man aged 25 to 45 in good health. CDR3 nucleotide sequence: TGTGCCAGCAGTCACGAGTTGGCGACTAGCGGGACCTACAATGAGCAGTTCTTC. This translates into CASSHELATSGTYNEQFF.